This TCR beta chain was recorded in a study of identical twins. Findings and limits, study-wide: A partial confounding effect on zero-insertion analyses could come from invariant MAIT and iNKT cells. The study found weaker excess twin sharing in beta out-of-frame sequences.

The CDR3 spans 12 residues. J was trimmed by 4 bases and V by 9 bases; bases with no gene match: 3. Germline V lookup: CDR1 SNHLY, CDR2 FYNNEI. It was template switching that added a universal primer site, and there were unique molecular identifiers on the cDNA. A single record per CDR3 protein comes from TCRdb applying MiXCR to the 5' RACE reads. This sample carries about 260,000 distinct CDR3 sequences, roughly 7% of them seen once, and the ten largest clones take more than 3%. This clonotype was observed a few times. The antigen is undetermined. These data also featured in a second study, about yellow fever vaccine responses in identical twins.

The TCR was taken from a woman under 30 in good health. The sequenced sample consisted of memory (CD45RO+) T cells sorted from blood. The chain has TRBV2 and TRBJ1-2; 9 positions match TRBD1. CDR3 in amino acids: CASTGGVYGYTF. The CDR3 nucleotides read TGTGCCAGTACAGGGGGCGTCTATGGCTACACCTTC.